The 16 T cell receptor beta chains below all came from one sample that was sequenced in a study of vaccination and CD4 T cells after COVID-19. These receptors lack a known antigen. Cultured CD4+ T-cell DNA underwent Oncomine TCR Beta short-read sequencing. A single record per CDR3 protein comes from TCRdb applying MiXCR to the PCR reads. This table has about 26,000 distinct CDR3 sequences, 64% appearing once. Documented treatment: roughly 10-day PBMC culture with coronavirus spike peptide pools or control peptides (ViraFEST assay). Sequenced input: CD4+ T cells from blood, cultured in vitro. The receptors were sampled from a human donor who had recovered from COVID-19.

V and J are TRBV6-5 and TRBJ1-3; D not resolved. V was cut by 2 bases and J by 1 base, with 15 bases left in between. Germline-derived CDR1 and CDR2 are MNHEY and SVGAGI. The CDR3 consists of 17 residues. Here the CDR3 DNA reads TGTGCCAGCAGTTACAGCCACCCACAACGGTCTGGAAACACCATATATTTT. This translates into CASSYSHPQRSGNTIYF.

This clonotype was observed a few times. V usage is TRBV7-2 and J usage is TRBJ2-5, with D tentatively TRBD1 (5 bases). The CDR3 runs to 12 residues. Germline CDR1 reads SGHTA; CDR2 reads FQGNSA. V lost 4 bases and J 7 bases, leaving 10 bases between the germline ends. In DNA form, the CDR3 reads TGTGCCAGCAGCTCTAACCAGGGGACCCAGTACTTC. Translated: CASSSNQGTQYF.

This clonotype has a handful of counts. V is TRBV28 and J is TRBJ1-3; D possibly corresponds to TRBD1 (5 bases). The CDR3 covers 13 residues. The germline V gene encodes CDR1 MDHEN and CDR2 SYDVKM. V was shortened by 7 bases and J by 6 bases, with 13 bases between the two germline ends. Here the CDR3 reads CASNLGTQNTIYF. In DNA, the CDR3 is TGTGCCAGCAACCTGGGGACTCAAAACACCATATATTTT.

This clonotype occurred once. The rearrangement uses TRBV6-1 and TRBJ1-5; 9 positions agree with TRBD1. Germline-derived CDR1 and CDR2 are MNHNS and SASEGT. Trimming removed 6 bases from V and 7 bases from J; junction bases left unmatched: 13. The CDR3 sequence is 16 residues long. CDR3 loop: CASRPGQGLQGQPQHF. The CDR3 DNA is TGTGCCAGCAGACCGGGACAGGGACTTCAAGGACAGCCCCAGCATTTT.

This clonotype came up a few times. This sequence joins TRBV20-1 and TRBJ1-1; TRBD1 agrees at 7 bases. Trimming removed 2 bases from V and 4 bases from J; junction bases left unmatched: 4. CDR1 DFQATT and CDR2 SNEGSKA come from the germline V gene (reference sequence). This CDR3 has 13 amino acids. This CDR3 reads CSARNRGGTEAFF. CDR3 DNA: TGCAGTGCTAGAAACAGGGGTGGCACTGAAGCTTTCTTT.

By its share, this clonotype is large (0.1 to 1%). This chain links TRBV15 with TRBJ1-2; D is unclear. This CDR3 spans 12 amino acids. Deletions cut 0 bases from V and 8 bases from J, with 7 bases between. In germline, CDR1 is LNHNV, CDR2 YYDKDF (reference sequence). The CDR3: CATSRDYQGYTF. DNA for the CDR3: TGTGCCACCAGCAGAGATTACCAGGGCTACACCTTC.

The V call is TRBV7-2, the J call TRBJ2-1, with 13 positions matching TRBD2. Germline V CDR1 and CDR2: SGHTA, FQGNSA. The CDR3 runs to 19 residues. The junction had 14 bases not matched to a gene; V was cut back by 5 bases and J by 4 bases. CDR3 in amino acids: CASSRQFGTSGVKYNEQFF. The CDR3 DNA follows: TGTGCCAGCAGCCGACAGTTTGGGACTAGCGGGGTTAAATACAATGAGCAGTTCTTC. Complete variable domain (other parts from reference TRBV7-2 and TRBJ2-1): GAGVSQSPSNKVTEKGKDVELRCDPISGHTALYWYRQSLGQGLEFLIYFQGNSAPDKSGLPSDRFSAERTGGSVSTLTIQRTQQEDSAVYLCASSRQFGTSGVKYNEQFFGPGTRLTVL.

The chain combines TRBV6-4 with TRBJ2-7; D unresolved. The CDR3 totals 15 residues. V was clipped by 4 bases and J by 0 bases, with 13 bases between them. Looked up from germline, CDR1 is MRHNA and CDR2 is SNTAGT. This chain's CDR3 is CASSGTFSNSYEQYF. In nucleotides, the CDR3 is TGTGCCAGCAGTGGTACCTTCTCAAACTCCTACGAGCAGTACTTC.

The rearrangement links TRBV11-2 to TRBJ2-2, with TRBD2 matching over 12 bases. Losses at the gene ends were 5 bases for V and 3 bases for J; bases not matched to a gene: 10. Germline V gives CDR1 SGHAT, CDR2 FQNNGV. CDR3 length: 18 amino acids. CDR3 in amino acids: CASSTLPGLAGYTGELFF. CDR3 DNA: TGTGCCAGCAGCACCCTCCCGGGACTAGCGGGTTACACCGGGGAGCTGTTTTTT.

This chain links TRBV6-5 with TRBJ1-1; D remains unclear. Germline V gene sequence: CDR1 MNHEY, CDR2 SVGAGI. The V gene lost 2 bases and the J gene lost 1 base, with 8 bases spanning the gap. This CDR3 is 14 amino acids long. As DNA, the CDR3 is TGTGCCAGCAGTTACGGGCGGGGGAACACTGAAGCTTTCTTT. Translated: CASSYGRGNTEAFF.

Here the CDR3 reads CASSDGYSNQPQHF. CDR3 sequence (DNA): TGTGCCAGCAGTGACGGGTATAGCAATCAGCCCCAGCATTTT. This chain links TRBV2 with TRBJ1-5; D gene unclear. This CDR3 has 14 residues. Looked up from germline, CDR1 is SNHLY and CDR2 is FYNNEI. The ends were cut back, 3 bases at V and 0 bases at J, with 6 bases in the middle.

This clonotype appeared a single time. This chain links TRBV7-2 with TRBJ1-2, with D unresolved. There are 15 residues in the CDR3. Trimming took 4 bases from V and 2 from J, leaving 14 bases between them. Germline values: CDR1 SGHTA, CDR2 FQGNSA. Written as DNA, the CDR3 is TGTGCCAGCAGCTCCGCTGTAAGGAGCAACTATGGCTACACCTTC. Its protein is CASSSAVRSNYGYTF.

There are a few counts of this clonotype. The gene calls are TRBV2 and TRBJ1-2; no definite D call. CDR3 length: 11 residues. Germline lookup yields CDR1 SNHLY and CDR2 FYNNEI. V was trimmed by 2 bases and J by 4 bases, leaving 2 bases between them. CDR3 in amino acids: CASSETYGYTF. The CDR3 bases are TGTGCCAGCAGTGAAACCTATGGCTACACCTTC.

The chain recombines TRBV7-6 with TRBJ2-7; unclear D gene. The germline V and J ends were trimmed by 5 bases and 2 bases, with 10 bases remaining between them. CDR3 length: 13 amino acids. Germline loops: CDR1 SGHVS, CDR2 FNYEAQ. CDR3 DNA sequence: TGTGCCAGCAGCCCTGGGCCTGCCTACGAGCAGTACTTC. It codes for CASSPGPAYEQYF. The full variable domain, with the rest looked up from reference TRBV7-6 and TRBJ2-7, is GAGVSQSPRYKVTKRGQDVALRCDPISGHVSLYWYRQALGQGPEFLTYFNYEAQQDKSGLPNDRFSAERPEGSISTLTIQRTEQRDSAMYRCASSPGPAYEQYFGPGTRLTVT.

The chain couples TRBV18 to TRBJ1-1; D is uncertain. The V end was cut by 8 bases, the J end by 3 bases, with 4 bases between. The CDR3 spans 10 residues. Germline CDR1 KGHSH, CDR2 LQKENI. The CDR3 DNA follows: TGTGCCAGCGCATACACTGAAGCTTTCTTT. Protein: CASAYTEAFF.

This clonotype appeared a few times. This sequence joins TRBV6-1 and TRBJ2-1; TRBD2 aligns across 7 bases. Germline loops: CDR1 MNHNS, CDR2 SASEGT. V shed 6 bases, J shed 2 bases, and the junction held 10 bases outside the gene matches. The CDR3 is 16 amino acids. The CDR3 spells CASSPPRLAPYNEQFF. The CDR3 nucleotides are TGTGCCAGCAGCCCCCCACGACTAGCACCCTACAATGAGCAGTTCTTC.